This T cell receptor beta chain was obtained from a study of CD8+CD57+ T cells in acquired aplastic anemia. The overall study: The mean DNA yield obtained from sorted CD4+ and CD8+ cells came to around 3 ug. Study conclusions and caveats: Researchers report that 25 to 30 CD8+ CDR3 sequences appeared in both patients and controls.

Those patients picked for sequencing had displayed CD8+CD57+ cell expansion on flow cytometry. Every patient had severe acquired aplastic anemia. Blood was sampled before the patients had received any therapy. Profiling of TCR beta VDJ combinations and CDR3 sequences used genomic DNA as template. TCRdb independently ran MiXCR on the reads; one entry per CDR3 protein. The table includes over 150,000 distinct CDR3 sequences, about 48% detected once. V lost 2 bases and J 4 bases, leaving 17 bases between the germline ends. CDR3 size: 15 residues. CDR1 DFQATT and CDR2 SNEGSKA come from the germline V gene (reference sequence). This clonotype was counted ten times or more. Its antigen is not identified.

The specimen was sorted CD4+, CD8+, or CD8+CD57+ T cells (not recorded which) from PBMCs. The sequence derives from a human donor with aplastic anemia. The chain is built from TRBV20-1 and TRBJ1-2; maybe TRBD1 (6 bases). The CDR3 loop reads CSARPQPGDFYGYTF. The CDR3 DNA sequence: TGCAGTGCTAGACCCCAACCAGGGGATTTCTATGGCTACACCTTC.